This T cell receptor (beta chain) is drawn from a study of beta chain features in type 1 diabetes. Study-level background: What patients shared with healthy donors was a similar profile of age, gender and cell yields. Findings of the study overall: Shorter TCRB CDR3s, moderately but significantly so, marked every one of the four CD4+ subsets in Type 1 diabetes patients.

The CDR3 is 19 residues long. CDR1 is SEHNR and CDR2 is FQNEAQ in the germline V gene (reference sequence). J lost 6 bases, V lost 5 bases, and 15 bases had no gene match. Expressed TCRB transcripts were sequenced, since all the RNA that had been isolated was reverse transcribed. Some 3.6 million reads on average were seen across naive, central memory and regulatory T cell samples. TCRdb's copy holds only in-frame clones and misses some; the assay was immunoSEQ multiplex PCR. This table has around 320,000 clones, 14% appearing once. Sort purity for all populations was recorded as exceeding 98%. There are a few counts of this clone. Its antigen remains unknown.

This TCR was sampled from a man younger than 40 in good health. The chain combines TRBV7-9 with TRBJ2-1, with 14 nucleotides matching TRBD2. Sample: central memory CD4+ T cells from blood. The CDR3 DNA sequence: TGTGCCAGCAGCCTTTTTCGGATGGAGGGACTAGCGGGAGTCAATGAGCAGTTCTTC. It codes for CASSLFRMEGLAGVNEQFF.